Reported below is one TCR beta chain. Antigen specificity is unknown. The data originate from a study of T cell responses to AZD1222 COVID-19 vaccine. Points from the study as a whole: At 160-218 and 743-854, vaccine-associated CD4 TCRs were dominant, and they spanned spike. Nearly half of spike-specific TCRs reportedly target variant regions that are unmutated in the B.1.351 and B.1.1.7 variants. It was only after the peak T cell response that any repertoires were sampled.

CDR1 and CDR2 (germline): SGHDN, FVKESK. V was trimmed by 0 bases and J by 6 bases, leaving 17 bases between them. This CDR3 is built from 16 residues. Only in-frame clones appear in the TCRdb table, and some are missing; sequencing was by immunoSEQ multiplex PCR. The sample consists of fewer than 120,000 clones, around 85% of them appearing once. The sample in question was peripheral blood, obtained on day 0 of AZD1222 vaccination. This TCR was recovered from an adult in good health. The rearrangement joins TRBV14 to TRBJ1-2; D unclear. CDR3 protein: CASSQDGQTPYDGYTF. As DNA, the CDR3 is TGTGCCAGCAGCCAAGATGGCCAGACCCCCTATGATGGCTACACCTTC.